The 30 T cell receptor beta chains presented below share a single source sample, sequenced in a study of T cells after yellow fever vaccination. In TCRdb, the 5' RACE reads were re-called with MiXCR into one record per CDR3 protein. The sample holds about 630,000 distinct CDR3 sequences, 10% to 15% seen once. The material sequenced was PBMCs, taken on the day of the yellow fever booster vaccination. These TCRs come from a man aged 25-45 years who received the YFV17D yellow fever vaccine.

This chain connects TRBV6-2 or TRBV6-3 to TRBJ2-2, with D perhaps matching TRBD2 (6 bases). This CDR3 contains 14 residues. V was shortened by 6 bases and J by 4 bases, with 12 bases between the two germline ends. Germline CDR1 and CDR2: MNHEY and SVGEGT. In nucleotides, the CDR3 is TGTGCCAGCAGGGTCGGGAGAAGCACCGGGGAGCTGTTTTTT. It translates to CASRVGRSTGELFF.

This clonotype was found many times. The rearrangement uses TRBV10-1 and TRBJ2-5; no firm D call. CDR1 WNHNN and CDR2 SYGVQD come from the germline V gene (reference sequence). The V end lost 10 bases, the J end lost 9 bases, and 9 bases lay between the germline ends. This CDR3 contains 9 residues. Written as DNA, the CDR3 is TGCGCCACCCCCTGCGCCCAGTACTTC. This translates into CATPCAQYF.

In this sample, this clonotype turned up a few times. The DNA for the CDR3 is TGTGCCAGCAGCGTAGACCGGTCCCCCCTCTCCGAGCAGTACTTC. Protein sequence: CASSVDRSPLSEQYF. This chain connects TRBV9 to TRBJ2-7; D is uncertain. Trimming stripped 0 bases from V and 6 bases from J, with 16 bases between. The length of the CDR3 is 15 residues. In germline, CDR1 is SGDLS, CDR2 YYNGEE.

This clonotype was recorded many times. The J gene is TRBJ2-7, the V gene TRBV7-9; 11 positions match TRBD1. Germline V lookup: CDR1 SEHNR, CDR2 FQNEAQ (reference sequence). V trimming: 5 bases; J trimming: 2 bases; junction bases outside the gene matches: 5. The CDR3 has 15 residues. CDR3 sequence reads: CASSLRGQGAYEQYF. DNA of the CDR3: TGTGCCAGCAGCCTCCGGGGACAGGGGGCCTACGAGCAGTACTTC.

This clonotype was detected only a few times. The chain carries TRBV14 and TRBJ1-2; D not resolved. V was shortened by 2 bases and J by 5 bases, with 15 bases between the two germline ends. The germline V gene encodes CDR1 SGHDN and CDR2 FVKESK. The CDR3 length is 15 residues. The CDR3 nucleotides are TGTGCCAGCAGCCAACCGGGAACTCTATGGTATGGCTACACCTTC. It yields the protein CASSQPGTLWYGYTF.

The chain recombines TRBV4-3 with TRBJ1-2, with D maybe TRBD1 (5 bases). This CDR3 spans 16 amino acids. Trimming cost V 0 bases and J 0 bases, with 11 bases left between them. Germline V gene data show CDR1 as LGHNA and CDR2 as YSLEER. The CDR3 spells CASSQDTQGANYGYTF. CDR3 coding DNA: TGCGCCAGCAGCCAAGATACCCAGGGTGCTAACTATGGCTACACCTTC.

The chain uses TRBV7-8 and TRBJ1-5; perhaps TRBD1 as D (5 bases). Germline CDR1 reads SGHVS; CDR2 reads FQNEAQ. The CDR3 totals 14 residues. V was shortened by 5 bases and J by 4 bases, with 12 bases between the two germline ends. Here the CDR3 reads CASSAPGVNQPQHF. The CDR3 nucleotides are TGTGCCAGCAGCGCTCCGGGGGTAAATCAGCCCCAGCATTTT.

This clonotype has a handful of counts. The gene calls are TRBV28 and TRBJ2-7; 8 positions match TRBD1. CDR1 and CDR2 from the germline V gene are MDHEN and SYDVKM. This CDR3 contains 14 residues. V lost 6 bases to trimming and J lost 3 bases; unmatched junction nucleotides: 7. DNA for the CDR3: TGTGCCAGCAGGACGGAGGGACAGGTCTACGAGCAGTACTTC. Translating it yields CASRTEGQVYEQYF.

This clonotype turned up a few times. This chain joins TRBV29-1 and TRBJ2-1; 10 bases are shared with TRBD2. CDR3 length: 14 residues. Germline V CDR1 and CDR2: SQVTM, ANQGSEA. Unmatched junction bases numbered 8, after V lost 7 bases and J lost 5 bases. The CDR3 reads CSATGLAGDNEQFF. In DNA form, the CDR3 reads TGCAGCGCCACAGGGCTAGCGGGGGACAATGAGCAGTTCTTC.

The rearrangement links TRBV7-2 to TRBJ2-7; TRBD1 agrees at 8 bases. From germline, CDR1 is SGHTA and CDR2 FQGNSA. There are 16 residues in the CDR3. With V trimmed by 0 bases and J by 0 bases, 4 bases remained unmatched. CDR3 bases: TGTGCCAGCAGCTTAGCCGCAGGGGGCTACTCCTACGAGCAGTACTTC. Its translation: CASSLAAGGYSYEQYF.

The gene calls are TRBV4-3 and TRBJ2-1; 7 bases are a match to TRBD2. V dropped 2 bases and J dropped 5; count of bases not matched to a gene: 15. The CDR3 runs to 18 residues. Germline CDR1 and CDR2: LGHNA and YSLEER. The CDR3 DNA reads as TGCGCCAGCAGCCAAAATATTCTTCTCGGCGGGGGACACAATGAGCAGTTCTTC. Translated, it gives CASSQNILLGGGHNEQFF.

Only a few counts were recorded for this clonotype. V gene TRBV25-1 combines with J gene TRBJ1-1, with D tentatively TRBD1 (6 bases). The V end was cut by 9 bases, the J end by 3 bases, with 14 bases between. The CDR3 is 13 residues long. CDR1 is MGHDK and CDR2 is SYGVNS in the germline V gene. In nucleotides, the CDR3 is TGTGCCAGTAGAGGACAGCCGTACACTGAAGCTTTCTTT. This codes for CASRGQPYTEAFF.

In its sample, this clonotype was seen a few times. The chain joins TRBV5-5 to TRBJ2-3, with 11 bases fitting TRBD2. With 5 bases clipped from V and 4 bases from J, the junction kept 9 bases outside the gene matches. CDR1 SGHKS and CDR2 YYEKEE come from the germline V gene (reference sequence). The CDR3 runs to 16 residues. Here the CDR3 DNA reads TGTGCCAGCAGATACAAGCTAGCGGGAGGAGCAGATACGCAGTATTTT. This codes for CASRYKLAGGADTQYF.

This clonotype was observed many times. The chain links TRBV7-9 to TRBJ1-2; the D gene is possibly TRBD1 (6 bases). V dropped 5 bases and J dropped 5 bases, with 9 bases sitting between them. Germline-derived CDR1 and CDR2 are SEHNR and FQNEAQ (reference sequence). There are 12 residues in the CDR3. The CDR3 DNA reads as TGTGCCAGCAGCGGCAGGGGATATGGCTACACCTTC. Translation: CASSGRGYGYTF.

This clonotype occurred a few times. The chain employs TRBV20-1 and TRBJ1-3; no reliable D call. With 5 bases removed from V and 4 bases from J, the gap between germline ends came to 12 bases. CDR3 length: 13 residues. Germline V gene lookup returns CDR1 DFQATT and CDR2 SNEGSKA (reference sequence). The CDR3 here is CSAYTVSGNTIYF. The DNA for the CDR3 is TGCAGTGCTTACACGGTTTCAGGAAACACCATATATTTT.

This clonotype appeared a few times. J is TRBJ1-2 and V is TRBV19, with 7 bases identical to TRBD1. V trimming: 7 bases; J trimming: 2 bases; junction bases outside the gene matches: 4. The V gene's germline CDR1 is LNHDA and CDR2 SQIVND (reference sequence). This CDR3 is built from 13 residues. The CDR3 DNA reads as TGTGCCAGTACCCAGACAGGGAACTATGGCTACACCTTC. Encoded protein: CASTQTGNYGYTF.

This rearrangement joins TRBV6-2 or TRBV6-3 to TRBJ2-7, with TRBD2 matching 7 bases. V lost 2 bases to trimming and J lost 2 bases; unmatched junction nucleotides: 3. The CDR3 is 14 residues long. Per germline, CDR1 MNHEY and CDR2 SVGEGT. CDR3 in DNA: TGTGCCAGCAGTTACCCTAGCGGTACCTACGAGCAGTACTTC. Translating it yields CASSYPSGTYEQYF.

This chain links TRBV7-9 with TRBJ2-5; the D gene is possibly TRBD1 (6 bases). Trimming cost V 6 bases and J 1 base, with 18 bases left between them. CDR1 is SEHNR, CDR2 FQNEAQ, per germline (reference sequence). The CDR3 loop spans 16 amino acids. The CDR3 sequence: CASSLPLTGFQETQYF. The CDR3 nucleotides read TGTGCCAGCAGTCTACCCCTTACAGGGTTCCAAGAGACCCAGTACTTC.

This clonotype was found many times. This chain joins TRBV12-3 or TRBV12-4 and TRBJ2-3; D remains ambiguous. There are 14 residues in the CDR3. Trimming left V 1 base short and J 2 bases short, with 7 bases between. The CDR3 nucleotides are TGTGCCAGCAGTTTAGGACTTCCCACAGATACGCAGTATTTT. This codes for CASSLGLPTDTQYF.

The rearrangement links TRBV11-2 to TRBJ2-1; a possible D gene is TRBD1 (6 bases). The germline V gene has CDR1 SGHAT and CDR2 FQNNGV. This CDR3 is built from 15 residues. Trimming removed 3 bases from V and 5 bases from J, with 14 bases in between. CDR3 amino acids: CASSFLGAIHNEQFF. In DNA form, the CDR3 reads TGTGCCAGCAGCTTTTTGGGGGCGATCCACAATGAGCAGTTCTTC.

The genes are TRBV24-1 and TRBJ1-1; D gene ambiguous. Germline V CDR1 and CDR2: KGHDR, SFDVKD. V was trimmed by 8 bases and J by 2 bases, leaving 8 bases between them. CDR3 length equals 12 residues. Written as DNA, the CDR3 is TGTGCCACCAAAGGCTCTAACACTGAAGCTTTCTTT. This sequence encodes CATKGSNTEAFF.

The chain carries TRBV3-1 and TRBJ2-7, with 10 nucleotides matching TRBD2. Germline V lookup: CDR1 LGHDT, CDR2 YNNKEL (reference sequence). The CDR3 totals 15 residues. The V and J ends lost 1 base and 2 bases, in that order; junction bases with no gene match: 2. DNA of the CDR3: TGTGCCAGCAGCCAAGTGACTAGCGGGCCCTACGAGCAGTACTTC. It translates to CASSQVTSGPYEQYF.

The V and J genes are TRBV7-8 and TRBJ2-3; TRBD2 might be the D (5 bases). V lost 1 base to trimming and J lost 6 bases, with 11 bases between them. The CDR3 length is 14 residues. Looked up from germline, CDR1 is SGHVS and CDR2 is FQNEAQ. The CDR3 loop is CASSLEGRVDTQYF. CDR3 bases: TGTGCCAGCAGCTTAGAAGGGCGGGTGGATACGCAGTATTTT.

The J gene is TRBJ2-3, the V gene TRBV20-1; 7 bases fit TRBD2. Trimming removed 2 bases from V and 2 bases from J; junction bases left unmatched: 10. Per germline, CDR1 DFQATT and CDR2 SNEGSKA (reference sequence). This CDR3 comprises 16 residues. Here the CDR3 DNA reads TGCAGTGCTAGACCATTCCTAGCGGAGGTCACAGATACGCAGTATTTT. It specifies CSARPFLAEVTDTQYF.

This rearrangement joins TRBV10-3 to TRBJ2-7, with 7 bases that match TRBD2. Germline-derived CDR1 and CDR2 are ENHRY and SYGVKD. This CDR3 has 14 amino acids. J was trimmed by 3 bases and V by 7 bases; bases with no gene match: 9. CDR3 sequence (DNA): TGTGCCATCACGAGTTCCTCGGGGGGCTACGAGCAGTACTTC. It encodes CAITSSSGGYEQYF.

This sequence joins TRBV20-1 and TRBJ2-7; D might be TRBD2 (5 bases). V lost 4 bases and J lost 2, with 21 bases in between. The germline V gene encodes CDR1 DFQATT and CDR2 SNEGSKA (reference sequence). The CDR3 is 16 amino acids. CDR3 coding DNA: TGCAGTGCTAAAGAGATGGAGGCTAACCTACCCTACGAGCAGTACTTC. Protein: CSAKEMEANLPYEQYF.

This clonotype was seen a handful of times. The chain uses TRBV24-1 and TRBJ2-3; D is uncertain. Germline V lookup: CDR1 KGHDR, CDR2 SFDVKD. The CDR3 runs 15 residues. V lost 2 bases and J 4 bases, leaving 12 bases between the germline ends. As DNA, the CDR3 is TGTGCCACCAGTGATTCGCCATACCCCCCAGATACGCAGTATTTT. Translating gives CATSDSPYPPDTQYF.

This CDR3 reads CAISGYYQNTGELFF. In nucleotides, the CDR3 is TGTGCCATCAGTGGGTACTACCAGAACACCGGGGAGCTGTTTTTT. The rearrangement uses TRBV10-3 and TRBJ2-2, with D hard to call. In germline, CDR1 is ENHRY, CDR2 SYGVKD. The CDR3 has 15 amino acids. The V gene lost 4 bases and the J gene lost 1 base, with 10 bases spanning the gap.

The CDR3, as DNA: TGTGCCAGCAGTTCTTATAAGAACACTGAAGCTTTCTTT. It specifies CASSSYKNTEAFF. The chain carries TRBV28 and TRBJ1-1, with D uncertain. Trimming pared 4 bases from V and 1 base from J, leaving 7 bases between. Germline-derived CDR1 and CDR2 are MDHEN and SYDVKM. The CDR3 is 13 residues long.

This clonotype was picked up a small number of times. J is TRBJ1-5 and V is TRBV28; 7 bases align to TRBD1. The CDR3 has 14 amino acids. Germline CDR1 is MDHEN and CDR2 is SYDVKM. The V segment lost 4 bases and the J segment 5 bases; nucleotides outside the gene matches: 5. The CDR3 nucleotides read TGTGCCAGCAGTTACGGACAGGCCTATCAGCCCCAGCATTTT. Translating it yields CASSYGQAYQPQHF.